The 6 T cell receptor beta chains below all came from one sample that was sequenced in a study of cytomegalovirus exposure and HLA in healthy donors. The PCR made use of 60 Vbeta and 13 Jbeta primers. The protocol was immunoSEQ multiplex PCR, while the TCRdb copy is restricted to in-frame clones and leaves out a portion. This sample has 96,000 or so clones; under 85% occur once, and the top ten carry less than 15%. The sample comprised PBMCs. Source of these receptors: a woman aged 70-85 years in good health and CMV-seropositive.

The chain uses TRBV29-1 and TRBJ2-2; D possibly corresponds to TRBD1 (6 bases). Trimming stripped 7 bases from V and 0 bases from J, with 15 bases between. CDR1 is SQVTM, CDR2 ANQGSEA, per germline. This CDR3 comprises 15 residues. CDR3 coding DNA: TGCAGCGCCGGACAGTTTGCGCCGAACACCGGGGAGCTGTTTTTT. Protein sequence: CSAGQFAPNTGELFF.

This clone is a singleton in its sample. Relative to the germline gene, one junction end is altered; a read error may explain this. The chain joins TRBV7-9 to TRBJ2-3; TRBD1 aligns across 7 bases. This CDR3 is 12 amino acids long. Germline CDR1 and CDR2: SEHNR and FQNEAQ (reference sequence). The CDR3 nucleotides read TGTTCCAGCAGCCTCCCCGACAGGGCGCAGTATTTT. Translation: CSSSLPDRAQYF.

The chain carries TRBV18 and TRBJ2-7; TRBD1 matches 7 bases. Germline loops: CDR1 KGHSH, CDR2 LQKENI. The CDR3 is made up of 14 amino acids. V gave up 6 bases and J gave up 4 bases; unmatched junction bases: 9. The chain's CDR3 is CASSVGTAKYEQYF. The CDR3 bases are TGTGCCAGCTCCGTCGGGACAGCCAAGTACGAGCAGTACTTC.

The V gene is TRBV5-4, the J gene TRBJ2-5, with 8 nucleotides matching TRBD2. The trim removed 4 bases at V and 6 bases at J, leaving 5 bases unmatched. This CDR3 contains 13 residues. CDR1 and CDR2 (germline): SGHNT, YYREEE (reference sequence). In DNA form, the CDR3 reads TGTGCCAGCAGCCGGACGGGGGGGAAGACCCAGTACTTC. It yields the protein CASSRTGGKTQYF.

This clone was seen once. The chain employs TRBV5-1 and TRBJ2-1; 10 bases align to TRBD1. The junction had 3 bases not matched to a gene; V was cut back by 4 bases and J by 5 bases. The CDR3 is 14 residues long. Germline V gene data show CDR1 as SGHRS and CDR2 as YFSETQ. The chain's CDR3 is CASSPGQGNNEQFF. The CDR3 nucleotides are TGCGCCAGCAGCCCGGGACAGGGGAACAATGAGCAGTTCTTC. Together with reference TRBV5-1 and TRBJ2-1, the CDR3 gives the full variable domain: KAGVTQTPRYLIKTRGQQVTLSCSPISGHRSVSWYQQTPGQGLQFLFEYFSETQRNKGNFPGRFSGRQFSNSRSEMNVSTLELGDSALYLCASSPGQGNNEQFFGPGTRLTVL.

CDR3 sequence reads: CASSSPLGQVSNSPLHF. The CDR3, as DNA: TGCGCCAGCAGCTCCCCCCTGGGACAAGTGTCTAATTCACCCCTCCACTTT. The chain links TRBV5-1 to TRBJ1-6; possible D gene TRBD1, 6 bases. V was pared by 3 bases and J by 6 bases, with 19 bases between. The CDR3 runs to 17 residues. CDR1 is SGHRS, CDR2 YFSETQ, per germline.